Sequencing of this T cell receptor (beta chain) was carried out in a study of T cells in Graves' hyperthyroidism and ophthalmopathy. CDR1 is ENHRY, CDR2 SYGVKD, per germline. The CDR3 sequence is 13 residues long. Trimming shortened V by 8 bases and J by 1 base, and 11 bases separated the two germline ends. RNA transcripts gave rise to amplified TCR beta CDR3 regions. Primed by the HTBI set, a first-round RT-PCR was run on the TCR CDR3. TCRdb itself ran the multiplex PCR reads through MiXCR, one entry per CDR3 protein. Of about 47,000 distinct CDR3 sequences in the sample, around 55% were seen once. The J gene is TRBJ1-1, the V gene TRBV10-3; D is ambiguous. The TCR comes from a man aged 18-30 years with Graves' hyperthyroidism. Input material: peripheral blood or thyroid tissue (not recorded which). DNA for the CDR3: TGTGCCATCGGTCAAGACGGGAACACTGAAGCTTTCTTT. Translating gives CAIGQDGNTEAFF.